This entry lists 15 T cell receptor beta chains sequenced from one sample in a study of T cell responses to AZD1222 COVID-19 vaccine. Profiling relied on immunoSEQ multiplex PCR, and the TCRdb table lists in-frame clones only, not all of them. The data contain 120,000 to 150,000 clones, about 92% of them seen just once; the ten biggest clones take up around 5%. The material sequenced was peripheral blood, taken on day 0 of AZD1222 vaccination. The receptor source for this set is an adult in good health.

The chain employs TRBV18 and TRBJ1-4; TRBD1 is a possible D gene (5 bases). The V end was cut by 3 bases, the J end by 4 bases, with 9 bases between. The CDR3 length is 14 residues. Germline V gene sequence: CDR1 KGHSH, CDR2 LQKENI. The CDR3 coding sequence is TGTGCCAGCTCACCGGGGGAACTTAATGAAAAACTGTTTTTT. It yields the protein CASSPGELNEKLFF.

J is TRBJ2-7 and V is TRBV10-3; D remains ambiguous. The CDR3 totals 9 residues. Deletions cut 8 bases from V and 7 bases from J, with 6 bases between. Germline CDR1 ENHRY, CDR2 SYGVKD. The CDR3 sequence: CAIYREQYF. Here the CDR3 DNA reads TGTGCCATCTATAGGGAGCAGTACTTC.

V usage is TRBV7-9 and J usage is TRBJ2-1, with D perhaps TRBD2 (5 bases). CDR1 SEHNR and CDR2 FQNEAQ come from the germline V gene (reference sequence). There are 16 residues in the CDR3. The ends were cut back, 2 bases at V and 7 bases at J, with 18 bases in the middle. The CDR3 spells CASSLFGSRLGNEQFF. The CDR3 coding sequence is TGTGCCAGCAGCTTATTTGGGAGTCGGCTAGGGAATGAGCAGTTCTTC.

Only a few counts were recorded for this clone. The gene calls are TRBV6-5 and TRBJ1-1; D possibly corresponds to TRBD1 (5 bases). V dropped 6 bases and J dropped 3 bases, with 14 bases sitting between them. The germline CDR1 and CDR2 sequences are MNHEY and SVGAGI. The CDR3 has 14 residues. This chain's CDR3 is CASRSYGGDTEAFF. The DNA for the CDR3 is TGTGCCAGCAGGAGTTATGGGGGGGACACTGAAGCTTTCTTT.

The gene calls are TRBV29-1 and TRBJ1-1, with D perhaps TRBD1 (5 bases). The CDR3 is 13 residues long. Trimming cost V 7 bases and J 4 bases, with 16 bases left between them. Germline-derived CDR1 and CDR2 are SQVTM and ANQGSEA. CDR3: CSGKYQGGTEAFF. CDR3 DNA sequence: TGCAGCGGTAAATACCAGGGTGGCACTGAAGCTTTCTTT.

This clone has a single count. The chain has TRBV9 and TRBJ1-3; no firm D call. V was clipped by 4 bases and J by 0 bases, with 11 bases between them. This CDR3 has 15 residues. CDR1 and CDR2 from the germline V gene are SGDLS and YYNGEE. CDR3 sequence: CASSLTPSSGNTIYF. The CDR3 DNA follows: TGTGCCAGCAGCCTGACTCCGAGCTCTGGAAACACCATATATTTT.

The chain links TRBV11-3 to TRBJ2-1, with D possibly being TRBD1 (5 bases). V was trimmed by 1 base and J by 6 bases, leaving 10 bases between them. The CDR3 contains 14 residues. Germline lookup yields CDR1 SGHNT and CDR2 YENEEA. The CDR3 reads CASSLGQQGNEQFF. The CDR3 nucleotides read TGTGCCAGCAGCTTAGGGCAGCAGGGCAATGAGCAGTTCTTC.

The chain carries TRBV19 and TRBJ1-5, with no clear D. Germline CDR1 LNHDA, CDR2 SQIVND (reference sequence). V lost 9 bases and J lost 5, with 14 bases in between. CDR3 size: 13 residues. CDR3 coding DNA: TGTGCCAGCGCTCGAGGCTCCGATCAGCCCCAGCATTTT. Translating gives CASARGSDQPQHF.

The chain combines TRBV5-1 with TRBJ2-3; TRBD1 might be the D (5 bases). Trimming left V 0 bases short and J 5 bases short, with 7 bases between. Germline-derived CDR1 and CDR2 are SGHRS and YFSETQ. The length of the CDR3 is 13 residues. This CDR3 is CASSLEGVDTQYF. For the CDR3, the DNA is TGCGCCAGCAGCTTGGAAGGGGTAGATACGCAGTATTTT.

Here the CDR3 DNA reads TGTGCCAGCAGCTTACAGAGGCAAGGAGCTAATGAAAAACTGTTTTTT. Translation gives CASSLQRQGANEKLFF. V is TRBV7-9 and J is TRBJ1-4; D not certain. Deletions cut 2 bases from V and 3 bases from J, with 13 bases between. This CDR3 is 16 amino acids long. Germline-derived CDR1 and CDR2 are SEHNR and FQNEAQ (reference sequence).

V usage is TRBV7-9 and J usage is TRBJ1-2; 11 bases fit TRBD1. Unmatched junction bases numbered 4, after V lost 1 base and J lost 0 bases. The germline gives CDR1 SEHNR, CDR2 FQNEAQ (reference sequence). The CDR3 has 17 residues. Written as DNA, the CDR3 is TGTGCCAGCAGCTTAGTAGGGACAGGGGGTACTAACTATGGCTACACCTTC. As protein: CASSLVGTGGTNYGYTF.

The CDR3: CASSSSGSEQFF. CDR3 DNA: TGTGCCAGCAGCTCCTCCGGATCTGAGCAGTTCTTC. This chain joins TRBV7-9 and TRBJ2-1, with D uncertain. Trimming took off 4 bases at V and 9 bases at J, with 10 bases between the two ends. Germline V CDR1 and CDR2: SEHNR, FQNEAQ (reference sequence). CDR3 length: 12 amino acids.

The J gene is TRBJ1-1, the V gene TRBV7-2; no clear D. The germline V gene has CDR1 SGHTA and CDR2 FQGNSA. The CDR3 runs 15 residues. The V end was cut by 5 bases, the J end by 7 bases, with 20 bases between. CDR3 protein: CASSAPGLRLDEAFF. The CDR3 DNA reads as TGTGCCAGCAGCGCCCCGGGCCTTCGATTGGATGAAGCTTTCTTT.

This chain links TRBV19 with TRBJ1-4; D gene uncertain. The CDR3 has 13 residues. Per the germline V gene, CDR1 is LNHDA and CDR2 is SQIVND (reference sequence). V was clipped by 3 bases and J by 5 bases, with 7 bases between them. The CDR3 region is CASSINGNEKLFF. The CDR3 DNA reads TGTGCCAGTAGTATCAACGGGAATGAAAAACTGTTTTTT. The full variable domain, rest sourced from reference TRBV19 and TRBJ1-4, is DGGITQSPKYLFRKEGQNVTLSCEQNLNHDAMYWYRQDPGQGLRLIYYSQIVNDFQKGDIAEGYSVSREKKESFPLTVTSAQKNPTAFYLCASSINGNEKLFFGSGTQLSVL.

The CDR3 nucleotides are TGCGCCAGCAGCCAAACAGGGGGCGAAGGTCAGCCCCAGCATTTT. Protein product: CASSQTGGEGQPQHF. J is TRBJ1-5 and V is TRBV5-1; 9 positions agree with TRBD1. Germline loops: CDR1 SGHRS, CDR2 YFSETQ. V gave up 4 bases and J gave up 6 bases; unmatched junction bases: 8. This CDR3 is built from 15 residues.